A selection of T cell receptor beta chains follows, all from one sample in a study of shared clonotypes between healthy human individuals. Produced via immunoSEQ multiplex PCR; TCRdb's table is partial and in-frame only. The repertoire holds approximately 530,000 clones, with roughly 95% as singletons. Material: naive CD4+ T cells sorted from blood. The source is a woman in her 30s in good health. The CDR3 runs from the conserved cysteine through the conserved F or W. The D gene is left open where the match is weak. Some rows mark clone size as missing; the rest say once, few, many or name a class of expanded clone.

>-|TRBJ2-7|TRBV11-2|-
CASSGGKDYEQYF
TGTGCCAGCAGCGGGGGCAAAGACTACGAGCAGTACTTC
>once|TRBJ2-1|TRBV9|TRBD2
CASSVGSGGVSYNEQFF
TGTGCCAGCAGCGTAGGGAGCGGGGGAGTTAGCTACAATGAGCAGTTCTTC
>-|TRBJ2-3|TRBV5-4|TRBD2
CASSPGTSILDTQYF
TGTGCCAGCAGTCCCGGGACTAGTATATTGGATACGCAGTATTTT
>-|TRBJ1-2|TRBV28|-
CASISNPTNYGYTF
TGTGCCAGCATTTCAAACCCTACTAACTATGGCTACACCTTC
>-|TRBJ2-1|TRBV7-3|TRBD2
CASSSKGTSGDYNEQFF
TGTGCCAGCAGCTCGAAAGGGACTAGCGGGGACTACAATGAGCAGTTCTTC
>-|TRBJ2-2|TRBV15|-
CATSRGGTGNTGELFF
TGTGCCACCAGCAGAGGGGGGACGGGAAACACCGGGGAGCTGTTTTTT
>-|TRBJ1-1|TRBV25-1|TRBD1
CASSAIGTGLAFF
TGTGCCAGCAGTGCCATAGGGACAGGGCTGGCTTTCTTT
>few|TRBJ1-1|TRBV30|-
CAWSKEGYTEAFF
TGTGCCTGGTCAAAGGAGGGGTACACTGAAGCTTTCTTT
>-|TRBJ2-7|TRBV28|-
CASSFRMKPPGQYEQYF
TGTGCCAGCAGTTTCCGTATGAAGCCCCCCGGCCAATACGAGCAGTACTTC
>-|TRBJ2-7|TRBV6-5|TRBD2
CASRQGLAYEQYF
TGTGCCAGCAGACAAGGACTAGCTTACGAGCAGTACTTC
>-|TRBJ1-4|TRBV18|-
CASSPQTFGPTLRNEKLFF
TGTGCCAGCTCACCACAAACCTTTGGCCCCACATTACGTAATGAAAAACTGTTTTTT
>once|TRBJ1-2|TRBV15|-
CATSRDFLGAGRGGYTF
TGTGCCACCAGCAGAGATTTCTTGGGAGCGGGCAGGGGCGGCTACACCTTC
>-|TRBJ1-2|TRBV28|TRBD1
CASSPGTGGGPYYGYTF
TGTGCCAGCAGTCCCGGGACAGGGGGCGGTCCCTACTATGGCTACACCTTC